The 14 T cell receptor beta chains in this list originate from one sample, sequenced in a study of blood T cell repertoires in COVID-19. Clones were sequenced by immunoSEQ multiplex PCR, and TCRdb holds only the in-frame ones, with some missing. The sample has hundreds of thousands of clones; 85% to 90% are singletons. Sequences were obtained from PBMCs or T cells enriched from blood (not recorded which). The source of these receptors is a man aged 25-45 years who had recovered from COVID-19.

V usage is TRBV15 and J usage is TRBJ2-6; D ambiguous. Trimming took off 3 bases at V and 0 bases at J, with 6 bases between the two ends. CDR1 LNHNV and CDR2 YYDKDF come from the germline V gene (reference sequence). This CDR3 has 15 residues. The CDR3 bases are TGTGCCACCAGCAGTAGTGTCTCTGGGGCCAACGTCCTGACTTTC. Amino acid sequence: CATSSSVSGANVLTF.

The gene calls are TRBV4-1 and TRBJ2-7; TRBD1 agrees at 10 bases. The V segment lost 2 bases and the J segment 0 bases; nucleotides outside the gene matches: 4. The CDR3 totals 16 residues. The germline V gene encodes CDR1 MGHRA and CDR2 YSYEKL. The DNA of the CDR3 is TGCGCCAGCAGCCAACTTGGGACAGGGGACTCCTACGAGCAGTACTTC. It codes for CASSQLGTGDSYEQYF.

This rearrangement joins TRBV18 to TRBJ2-3; D might be TRBD1 (5 bases). Germline loops: CDR1 KGHSH, CDR2 LQKENI. This CDR3 is 18 amino acids long. The germline V and J ends were trimmed by 0 bases and 0 bases, with 16 bases remaining between them. CDR3 bases: TGTGCCAGCTCACCACCCGCGACAGTGCACACTAGCACAGATACGCAGTATTTT. Amino acid sequence: CASSPPATVHTSTDTQYF.

J is TRBJ1-3 and V is TRBV2; 8 positions agree with TRBD1. The V and J ends lost 8 bases and 1 base, in that order; junction bases with no gene match: 7. Germline loops: CDR1 SNHLY, CDR2 FYNNEI. The CDR3 runs to 15 residues. CDR3 in DNA: TGTGCCAGCCGACCAACAGGGGGTTCTGGAAACACCATATATTTT. Translated, it gives CASRPTGGSGNTIYF. Looking up the rest from reference TRBV2 and TRBJ1-3 gives the full variable domain: EPEVTQTPSHQVTQMGQEVILRCVPISNHLYFYWYRQILGQKVEFLVSFYNNEISEKSEIFDDQFSVERPDGSNFTLKIRSTKLEDSAMYFCASRPTGGSGNTIYFGEGSWLTVV.

This clone was observed many times. This chain connects TRBV10-3 to TRBJ2-1; TRBD2 agrees at 8 bases. This CDR3 is built from 15 residues. Germline V lookup: CDR1 ENHRY, CDR2 SYGVKD. V lost 8 bases to trimming and J lost 5 bases; unmatched junction nucleotides: 11. The DNA of the CDR3 is TGTGCCATCGGGAGCGGGGGTGGGGCAAACAATGAGCAGTTCTTC. Translating gives CAIGSGGGANNEQFF.

The rearrangement joins TRBV19 to TRBJ1-4, with 7 nucleotides matching TRBD1. The CDR3 contains 13 residues. J lost 7 bases, V lost 7 bases, and 6 bases had no gene match. Germline V gene data show CDR1 as LNHDA and CDR2 as SQIVND (reference sequence). The CDR3 DNA sequence: TGTGCCAGTAATATCCGACAGGGTGAAAAACTGTTTTTT. It is translated as CASNIRQGEKLFF.

This clone was seen only a few times. V is TRBV18 and J is TRBJ1-5; D is possibly TRBD1 (5 bases). Germline values: CDR1 KGHSH, CDR2 LQKENI. CDR3 size: 14 residues. V shed 2 bases and J shed 9 bases, with 14 bases lying between them. The CDR3 nucleotides are TGTGCCAGCTCACCAGGGGCAGACCAAATGCCCCAGCATTTT. This encodes CASSPGADQMPQHF.

The CDR3 sequence is CATSDLGVYPTDTQYF. CDR3 DNA sequence: TGTGCCACCAGTGATCTCGGGGTTTATCCCACAGATACGCAGTATTTT. The chain links TRBV24-1 to TRBJ2-3; maybe TRBD2 (5 bases). The CDR3 spans 16 residues. V was cut by 3 bases and J by 2 bases, with 14 bases left in between. Germline V gene lookup returns CDR1 KGHDR and CDR2 SFDVKD.

The CDR3 reads CASSLVGAGGSTDTQYF. The CDR3 coding sequence is TGTGCCAGCAGCTTAGTCGGAGCGGGAGGCAGCACAGATACGCAGTATTTT. This chain links TRBV7-2 with TRBJ2-3; 9 nucleotides agree with TRBD2. Germline values: CDR1 SGHTA, CDR2 FQGNSA. This CDR3 contains 17 residues. Unmatched junction bases numbered 5, after V lost 1 base and J lost 0 bases.

This chain joins TRBV7-6 and TRBJ1-6; TRBD1 matches at 9 bases. Germline CDR1 SGHVS, CDR2 FNYEAQ. V lost 4 bases, J lost 8 bases, and 9 bases stayed unmatched. The CDR3 sequence is 16 residues long. CDR3 coding DNA: TGTGCCAGCAGCTACCGGACAGGGGATTTAGATTCACCCCTCCACTTT. Translated, it gives CASSYRTGDLDSPLHF.

The chain has TRBV10-1 and TRBJ2-3, with D maybe TRBD2 (6 bases). V lost 3 bases and J lost 6, with 13 bases in between. CDR1 and CDR2 from the germline V gene are WNHNN and SYGVQD (reference sequence). The CDR3 totals 14 residues. This chain's CDR3 is CASSDRGTGDTQYF. The CDR3, as DNA: TGCGCCAGCAGTGACCGGGGGACGGGGGATACGCAGTATTTT.

J is TRBJ1-2 and V is TRBV24-1; 10 bases fit TRBD1. This CDR3 has 15 residues. The J segment lost 6 bases and the V segment lost 3 bases, leaving 6 bases of the junction unmatched. Germline V lookup: CDR1 KGHDR, CDR2 SFDVKD. Written as DNA, the CDR3 is TGTGCCACCAGTGATGGACAGGGGGAGGTGAATGGCTACACCTTC. Its protein product is CATSDGQGEVNGYTF.

The chain combines TRBV29-1 with TRBJ2-7; TRBD1 matches 8 bases. V dropped 4 bases and J dropped 6; count of bases not matched to a gene: 8. The germline gives CDR1 SQVTM, CDR2 ANQGSEA. The CDR3 has 13 residues. CDR3 protein: CSVVNRGSAEQYF. DNA for the CDR3: TGCAGCGTTGTTAACAGGGGGTCGGCCGAGCAGTACTTC.

The V gene is TRBV6-5, the J gene TRBJ1-3; TRBD1 aligns across 9 bases. The CDR3 extends over 14 amino acids. Germline loops: CDR1 MNHEY, CDR2 SVGAGI. The V segment lost 10 bases and the J segment 4 bases; nucleotides outside the gene matches: 8. CDR3 sequence reads: CATTKTGGGNTIYF. For the CDR3, the DNA is TGTGCCACCACAAAGACAGGGGGAGGAAACACCATATATTTT.